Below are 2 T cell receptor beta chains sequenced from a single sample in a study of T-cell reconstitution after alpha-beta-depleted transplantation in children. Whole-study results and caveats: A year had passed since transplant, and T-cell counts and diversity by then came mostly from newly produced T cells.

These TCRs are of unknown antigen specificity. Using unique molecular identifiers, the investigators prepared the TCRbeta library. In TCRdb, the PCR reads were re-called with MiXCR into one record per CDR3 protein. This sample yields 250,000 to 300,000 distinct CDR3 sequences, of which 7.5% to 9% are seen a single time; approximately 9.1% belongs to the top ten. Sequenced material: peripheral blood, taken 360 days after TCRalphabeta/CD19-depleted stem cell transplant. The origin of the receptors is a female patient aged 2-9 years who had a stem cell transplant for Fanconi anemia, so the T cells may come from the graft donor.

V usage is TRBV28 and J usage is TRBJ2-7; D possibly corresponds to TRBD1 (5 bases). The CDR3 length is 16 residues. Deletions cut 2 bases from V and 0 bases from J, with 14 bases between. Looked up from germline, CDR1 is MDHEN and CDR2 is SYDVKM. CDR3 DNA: TGTGCCAGCAGTTTAGGGAATACGGACATCTCCTACGAGCAGTACTTC. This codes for CASSLGNTDISYEQYF.

DNA for the CDR3: TGTGCCAGTAGTCGCATTTTGGGGGAAAAACTGTTTTTT. Translation: CASSRILGEKLFF. V gene TRBV19 combines with J gene TRBJ1-4; D remains ambiguous. Germline CDR1 and CDR2: LNHDA and SQIVND (reference sequence). The CDR3 contains 13 residues. Trimming stripped 5 bases from V and 8 bases from J, with 12 bases between.